This T cell receptor beta chain was observed in a study of shared clonotypes between healthy human individuals. Note on this clone: Other DNA sequences in this specimen translate into the identical CDR3.

The method was immunoSEQ multiplex PCR; TCRdb's version includes in-frame clones alone and lacks a portion of them. The data contain some 2.4 million clones, 93% of them singletons. The sample consisted of naive CD4+ T cells from PBMCs. The subset denotes: CD45RA+ positively selected. This TCR derives from a man between 18 and 35 years old in good health. Some clones in this sample may be carry-over from other donors' samples.

DNA for the CDR3: TGTGCCAGCAGTTTGTCCACCGGGGAGCTGTTTTTT. Its translation is CASSLSTGELFF. This chain connects TRBV27 to TRBJ2-2; D gene uncertain. Germline-derived CDR1 and CDR2 are MNHEY and SMNVEV (reference sequence). Trimming stripped 3 bases from V and 4 bases from J, with 3 bases between. This CDR3 has 12 residues.